This entry is about one T cell receptor beta chain. Trimming removed 3 bases from V and 1 base from J; junction bases left unmatched: 2. Germline CDR1 and CDR2: KGHSH and LQKENI. The CDR3 covers 14 residues. Produced via immunoSEQ multiplex PCR; TCRdb's table is partial and in-frame only. The data show about 190,000 clones, about 77% seen once. The record originates from a study of blood T cell repertoires in COVID-19. Study background: The origin of the acute and convalescent COVID-19 samples was the United States, Italy and Spain.

The specimen was peripheral blood. This TCR was recovered from a woman older than 75 with active or convalescent COVID-19. The chain uses TRBV18 and TRBJ2-5; 7 positions agree with TRBD1. CDR3 in DNA: TGTGCCAGCTCACCGGGACAGCCCCAAGAGACCCAGTACTTC. It is translated as CASSPGQPQETQYF. Supplemented by reference TRBV18 and TRBJ2-5, the full variable domain reads NAGVMQNPRHLVRRRGQEARLRCSPMKGHSHVYWYRQLPEEGLKFMVYLQKENIIDESGMPKERFSAEFPKEGPSILRIQQVVRGDSAAYFCASSPGQPQETQYFGPGTRLLVL.